This T cell receptor (beta chain) was sequenced in a study of shared clonotypes between healthy human individuals. Worth noting for this clone: What it recognizes is unknown.

CD4+ cell separation produced CD45RA+ naive and CD45RA-negative memory subsets. Authors' analysis steps: Filtering differed since immunoSEQ provided only junctions, with no quality scores. Only in-frame clones appear in the TCRdb table, and some are missing; sequencing was by immunoSEQ multiplex PCR. V and J calls and clone size come straight from that table; D and trimming were deduced from the DNA. The repertoire holds about 1.5 million clones, with 96% as singletons. Whole-study results and caveats: Donors were few, which limited the genetic and exposure-history diversity represented. Naive CD4 clonotype sharing across four donors was about 5%.

The CDR3 totals 13 residues. Germline V lookup: CDR1 SNHLY, CDR2 FYNNEI. V lost 8 bases and J 6 bases, leaving 16 bases between the germline ends. J is TRBJ1-1 and V is TRBV2; D gene ambiguous. Source material: naive CD4+ T cells sorted from blood. The subset was: CD45RA+ positively selected. This clonotype was sampled from a man aged 25 to 40 in good health. The CDR3 is CASQVPDRAEAFF. In DNA form, the CDR3 reads TGTGCCAGCCAAGTGCCCGATAGGGCTGAAGCTTTCTTT. Based on the CDR3 plus reference TRBV2 and TRBJ1-1, the full variable domain is EPEVTQTPSHQVTQMGQEVILRCVPISNHLYFYWYRQILGQKVEFLVSFYNNEISEKSEIFDDQFSVERPDGSNFTLKIRSTKLEDSAMYFCASQVPDRAEAFFGQGTRLTVV.